The rows below give T cell receptor beta chains drawn from one sample of a study of T cell responses to AZD1222 COVID-19 vaccine. Only in-frame clones appear in the TCRdb table, and some are missing; sequencing was by immunoSEQ multiplex PCR. The table lists 70,000 or so clones, approximately 88% of them singletons. The sequences come from peripheral blood, collected on day 0 of AZD1222 vaccination. Receptors were obtained from an adult in good health. CDR3s include the opening cysteine and the closing phenylalanine or tryptophan. A D gene is named only where the DNA matches it firmly. The size field is filled for only some rows; it gives once, few, many or a size class.

V gene: TRBV11-2
J gene: TRBJ1-4
clone size: NA
D gene: TRBD1
CDR3 protein: CASRTPGQSNEKLFF
CDR3 DNA: TGTGCCAGCAGGACCCCGGGACAGAGTAATGAAAAACTGTTTTTT

V gene: TRBV14
J gene: TRBJ2-5
clone size: NA
D gene: TRBD1
CDR3 protein: CASSRAMGTVKETQYF
CDR3 DNA: TGTGCCAGCAGCCGAGCTATGGGGACAGTCAAAGAGACCCAGTACTTC

V gene: TRBV7-2
J gene: TRBJ1-5
clone size: NA
D gene: TRBD1
CDR3 protein: CASRGPGQENQPQHF
CDR3 DNA: TGTGCCAGCAGGGGCCCGGGACAGGAAAATCAGCCCCAGCATTTT

V gene: TRBV6-5
J gene: TRBJ1-2
clone size: NA
D gene: NA
CDR3 protein: CASSEIQRIDGYTF
CDR3 DNA: TGTGCCAGCAGCGAGATCCAGCGCATCGATGGCTACACCTTC

V gene: TRBV11-2
J gene: TRBJ1-3
clone size: once
D gene: NA
CDR3 protein: CASSFPGSRNTIYF
CDR3 DNA: TGTGCCAGCAGCTTTCCGGGCTCACGCAACACCATATATTTT

V gene: TRBV19
J gene: TRBJ2-5
clone size: NA
D gene: NA
CDR3 protein: CASSIRDKRETQYF
CDR3 DNA: TGTGCCAGTAGTATACGGGACAAGAGGGAGACCCAGTACTTC

V gene: TRBV12-3/TRBV12-4
J gene: TRBJ2-7
clone size: NA
D gene: NA
CDR3 protein: CASSLQGEQYF
CDR3 DNA: TGTGCCAGCAGTCTACAGGGTGAGCAGTACTTC

V gene: TRBV19
J gene: TRBJ2-2
clone size: NA
D gene: TRBD2
CDR3 protein: CASTQSSGGNTGELFF
CDR3 DNA: TGTGCCAGTACCCAAAGCTCGGGGGGGAACACCGGGGAGCTGTTTTTT

V gene: TRBV25-1
J gene: TRBJ2-7
clone size: NA
D gene: NA
CDR3 protein: CASSGTALGEQYF
CDR3 DNA: TGTGCCAGCAGTGGGACAGCCTTGGGCGAGCAGTACTTC

V gene: TRBV6-2/TRBV6-3
J gene: TRBJ2-7
clone size: NA
D gene: TRBD2
CDR3 protein: CASSYGTSASYEQYF
CDR3 DNA: TGTGCCAGCAGTTACGGGACTAGCGCCTCCTACGAGCAGTACTTC

V gene: TRBV27
J gene: TRBJ2-5
clone size: NA
D gene: NA
CDR3 protein: CASSWGVSGTQYF
CDR3 DNA: TGTGCCAGCAGTTGGGGAGTCTCGGGGACCCAGTACTTC

V gene: TRBV5-4
J gene: TRBJ2-2
clone size: NA
D gene: NA
CDR3 protein: CASSSKPGPSGELFF
CDR3 DNA: TGTGCCAGCAGCTCTAAACCAGGGCCCTCCGGGGAGCTGTTTTTT

V gene: TRBV20-1
J gene: TRBJ1-1
clone size: NA
D gene: NA
CDR3 protein: CSAQQNTEAFF
CDR3 DNA: TGCAGTGCACAGCAGAACACTGAAGCTTTCTTT

V gene: TRBV27
J gene: TRBJ2-1
clone size: few
D gene: TRBD2
CDR3 protein: CASSLTSGLNNEQFF
CDR3 DNA: TGTGCCAGCAGTTTGACTAGCGGTCTAAACAATGAGCAGTTCTTC

V gene: TRBV5-8
J gene: TRBJ2-3
clone size: NA
D gene: TRBD2
CDR3 protein: CASSLIWEGNGHTDTQYF
CDR3 DNA: TGTGCCAGCAGCTTGATTTGGGAGGGGAACGGGCACACAGATACGCAGTATTTT

V gene: TRBV9
J gene: TRBJ2-1
clone size: NA
D gene: NA
CDR3 protein: CASSGGDSLMFEQFF
CDR3 DNA: TGTGCCAGCAGTGGAGGGGACAGCCTTATGTTCGAGCAGTTCTTC

V gene: TRBV5-1
J gene: TRBJ2-3
clone size: NA
D gene: NA
CDR3 protein: CASSLASDTQYF
CDR3 DNA: TGCGCCAGCAGCTTGGCATCAGATACGCAGTATTTT

V gene: TRBV19
J gene: TRBJ2-7
clone size: NA
D gene: TRBD2
CDR3 protein: CASSISSGGYYEQYF
CDR3 DNA: TGTGCCAGTAGTATCTCTAGCGGGGGTTACTACGAGCAGTACTTC

V gene: TRBV7-6
J gene: TRBJ1-2
clone size: once
D gene: TRBD1
CDR3 protein: CASSPSGGTGVGYTF
CDR3 DNA: TGTGCCAGCAGCCCCTCCGGCGGGACAGGGGTTGGCTACACCTTC

V gene: TRBV5-5
J gene: TRBJ2-7
clone size: NA
D gene: NA
CDR3 protein: CASSLAGLTGEQYF
CDR3 DNA: TGTGCCAGCAGCTTGGCTGGTCTAACTGGCGAGCAGTACTTC

V gene: TRBV7-9
J gene: TRBJ1-6
clone size: NA
D gene: TRBD1
CDR3 protein: CASSSPPGTGDSPLHF
CDR3 DNA: TGTGCCAGCAGCTCACCCCCCGGGACAGGGGACTCACCCCTCCACTTT